This TCR beta chain stems from a study of metastatic and nonmetastatic thyroid tumors. Overall study context: Across peripheral blood and tumor or nodule tissue samples taken from malignant and benign thyroid patients, the repertoires were compared with one another.

Findings of the study overall: Reports indicated that malignant thyroid tumors showed significantly higher TCR beta diversity than benign nodules did, in blood and tumor.

About this clone itself: Its antigen is not identified.

V lost 5 bases, J lost 6 bases, and 5 bases stayed unmatched. This CDR3 region has 13 residues. Thyroid surgery was performed in patients who had received no treatment beforehand. Original handling: Using the CDR3 differences seen across clinicopathological groups, the authors built a distant-metastasis classifier for papillary thyroid cancer, which was meant to discriminate distant-metastatic patients. TCRdb reprocessed the PCR reads via MiXCR. TCRdb's processing, not the authors', yielded these V and J calls. The sample includes some 8,000 clones, 25% to 40% of them seen just once. Sequences were obtained from tumor tissue. The source is a female donor with papillary thyroid cancer or a benign thyroid nodule (not recorded which). Some clones in this sample may be carry-over from other donors' samples. The genes are TRBV12-3 or TRBV12-4 and TRBJ2-7; 9 nucleotides align to TRBD1. For the CDR3, the DNA is TGTGCCAGCAGTAGGACAGGGGCAAGCGAGCAGTACTTC. Its protein product is CASSRTGASEQYF.